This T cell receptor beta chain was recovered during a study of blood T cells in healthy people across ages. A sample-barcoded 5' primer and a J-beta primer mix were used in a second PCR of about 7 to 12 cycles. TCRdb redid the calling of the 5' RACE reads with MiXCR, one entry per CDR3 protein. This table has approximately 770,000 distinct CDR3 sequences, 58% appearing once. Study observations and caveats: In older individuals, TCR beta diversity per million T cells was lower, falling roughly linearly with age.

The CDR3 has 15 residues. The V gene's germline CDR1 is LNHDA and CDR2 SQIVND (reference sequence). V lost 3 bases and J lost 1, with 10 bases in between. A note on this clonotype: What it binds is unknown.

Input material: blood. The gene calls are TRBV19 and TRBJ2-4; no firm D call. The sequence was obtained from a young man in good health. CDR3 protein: CASSIGFGAKNIQYF. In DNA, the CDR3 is TGTGCCAGTAGTATTGGGTTCGGGGCCAAAAACATTCAGTACTTC.